The clone carrying this TCR beta chain occurred a few times. Its antigen is not identified. The data were taken from a study of T-cell memory formation after mild COVID-19. Study-wide results and caveats: Clones that contracted from day 15 to 85 were balanced CD4/CD8, while later expanders leaned CD4+.

A single record per CDR3 protein comes from TCRdb applying MiXCR to the 5' RACE reads. The sample shows roughly 160,000 distinct CDR3 sequences, approximately 12% of them seen only once. With V trimmed by 4 bases and J by 6 bases, 3 bases remained unmatched. Germline V gene sequence: CDR1 SGHRS, CDR2 YFSETQ. This CDR3 comprises 14 residues. Sample: PBMCs or a T cell subset sorted from them (not recorded which). The source is a man younger than 30 who had mild COVID-19 (a few samples of this study predate the infection). Cell type and time point are not known. The chain joins TRBV5-1 to TRBJ2-2; 10 nucleotides line up with TRBD1. This CDR3 is CASSEGTGAGELFF. The CDR3 bases are TGCGCCAGCAGCGAGGGGACAGGGGCCGGGGAGCTGTTTTTT.